A single sample gave rise to the 24 T cell receptor beta chains below, sequenced in a study of beta chain features in type 1 diabetes. What was sequenced were expressed TCRB transcripts, since all of the isolated RNA had been reverse transcribed. Libraries were prepared by immunoSEQ multiplex PCR; TCRdb keeps only in-frame clonotypes and omits some of them. Here the sample spans under 800,000 clones, 15% to 18% being singletons. Sequences were obtained from naive CD4+ T cells from blood. Receptors were obtained from a man between 18 and 35 years old in good health.

The chain employs TRBV5-1 and TRBJ1-2; D remains unclear. Germline CDR1 SGHRS, CDR2 YFSETQ. The CDR3 consists of 13 residues. Trimming took 2 bases from V and 3 from J, leaving 8 bases between them. This chain's CDR3 is CASSFNAHYGYTF. Written as DNA, the CDR3 is TGCGCCAGCAGCTTTAATGCCCACTATGGCTACACCTTC.

A remark on this clone: This CDR3 is also generated by other DNA sequences in the sample. The chain combines TRBV9 with TRBJ1-5; D remains unclear. This CDR3 has 15 residues. V lost 0 bases to trimming and J lost 0 bases, with 7 bases between them. Looked up from germline, CDR1 is SGDLS and CDR2 is YYNGEE. The DNA of the CDR3 is TGTGCCAGCAGCGTAGGGAGGGATAGCAATCAGCCCCAGCATTTT. Its protein is CASSVGRDSNQPQHF.

In its sample, this clone was seen a few times. The V call is TRBV9, the J call TRBJ2-3; D remains ambiguous. This CDR3 comprises 13 residues. V was pared by 1 base and J by 5 bases, with 8 bases between. Germline-derived CDR1 and CDR2 are SGDLS and YYNGEE. The CDR3 protein is CASSVFPKDTQYF. CDR3 nucleotides: TGTGCCAGCAGCGTATTTCCTAAAGATACGCAGTATTTT.

This clone turned up a few times. CDR3 region: CASSQLGLAGNEQFF. The CDR3 region has the DNA TGCGCCAGCAGCCAACTCGGACTAGCGGGCAATGAGCAGTTCTTC. J is TRBJ2-1 and V is TRBV4-3; 11 bases line up with TRBD2. Germline CDR1 reads LGHNA; CDR2 reads YSLEER. The CDR3 runs 15 residues. Trimming removed 2 bases from V and 6 bases from J; junction bases left unmatched: 3.

The chain links TRBV19 to TRBJ1-3; TRBD1 matches at 8 bases. The CDR3 loop spans 14 amino acids. The V gene's germline CDR1 is LNHDA and CDR2 SQIVND (reference sequence). V lost 10 bases and J lost 2; bases outside the gene matches: 7. The DNA for the CDR3 is TGTGCCACCGGGACAGGCGACGCTGGAAACACCATATATTTT. Its translation: CATGTGDAGNTIYF.

This chain uses TRBV7-9 with TRBJ1-6; 7 positions agree with TRBD1. There are 15 residues in the CDR3. The junction had 11 bases not matched to a gene; V was cut back by 7 bases and J by 8 bases. Per germline, CDR1 SEHNR and CDR2 FQNEAQ (reference sequence). The CDR3 DNA sequence: TGTGCCAGCACCCCCGGGACAGCCCAGGATTCACCCCTCCACTTT. Translation: CASTPGTAQDSPLHF.

The chain links TRBV5-1 to TRBJ2-7; 10 bases map to TRBD2. This CDR3 has 16 amino acids. Germline values: CDR1 SGHRS, CDR2 YFSETQ. V dropped 2 bases and J dropped 0; count of bases not matched to a gene: 5. CDR3 loop: CASSFGLAEASYEQYF. CDR3 bases: TGCGCCAGCAGCTTTGGACTAGCGGAGGCCTCCTACGAGCAGTACTTC.

The V call is TRBV18, the J call TRBJ2-7; TRBD2 is a possible D gene (6 bases). V was trimmed by 4 bases and J by 6 bases, leaving 16 bases between them. This CDR3 is built from 14 residues. Germline V gives CDR1 KGHSH, CDR2 LQKENI. This chain's CDR3 is CASSQLGLGLEQYF. DNA of the CDR3: TGTGCCAGCTCACAACTCGGACTGGGACTCGAGCAGTACTTC.

The rearrangement links TRBV15 to TRBJ2-3; possible D gene TRBD1, 6 bases. The ends were cut back, 1 base at V and 4 bases at J, with 15 bases in the middle. The CDR3 totals 16 residues. The germline V gene encodes CDR1 LNHNV and CDR2 YYDKDF (reference sequence). The CDR3 nucleotides read TGTGCCACCAGCAGAGTCACAGGGTCGGACGCAGATACGCAGTATTTT. It codes for CATSRVTGSDADTQYF.

With respect to this clone: The same CDR3 also results from other DNA sequences found in this sample. V and J are TRBV5-1 and TRBJ2-7; no reliable D call. The length of the CDR3 is 14 residues. In germline, CDR1 is SGHRS, CDR2 YFSETQ. V dropped 0 bases and J dropped 0 bases, with 7 bases sitting between them. CDR3 protein: CASSLAVSSYEQYF. The CDR3 DNA reads as TGCGCCAGCAGCTTGGCCGTTAGCTCCTACGAGCAGTACTTC.

This clone has only a few counts. This chain uses TRBV7-3 with TRBJ2-7; TRBD2 agrees at 9 bases. V lost 5 bases, J lost 9 bases, and 11 bases stayed unmatched. The length of the CDR3 is 14 residues. CDR1 and CDR2 (germline): SGHTA, FQGTGA. CDR3: CASSPTSGVGRQYF. In DNA, the CDR3 is TGTGCCAGCAGCCCGACTAGCGGAGTGGGAAGGCAGTACTTC.

The chain uses TRBV28 and TRBJ2-4, with D perhaps matching TRBD1 or TRBD2 (5 bases each). The CDR3 loop spans 13 amino acids. Deletions cut 6 bases from V and 6 bases from J, with 12 bases between. From germline, CDR1 is MDHEN and CDR2 SYDVKM. This CDR3 is CASSPGAGNIQYF. The CDR3 DNA reads as TGTGCCAGCAGCCCCGGGGCCGGAAACATTCAGTACTTC.

A note on this clone: The same CDR3 arises from other DNA sequences in this sample as well. The chain uses TRBV5-6 and TRBJ2-7; D unclear. Looked up from germline, CDR1 is SGHDT and CDR2 is YYEEEE. CDR3 length: 13 residues. Trimming shortened V by 2 bases and J by 1 base, and 7 bases separated the two germline ends. CDR3 coding DNA: TGTGCCAGCAGCTTCGGAATATCCTACGAGCAGTACTTC. Translating it yields CASSFGISYEQYF.

Points on this clone: At the DNA level, this CDR3 is encoded by other sequences in the same sample as well. V usage is TRBV20-1 and J usage is TRBJ1-2, with unresolved D. V dropped 4 bases and J dropped 2 bases, with 5 bases sitting between them. This CDR3 is 11 amino acids long. The V gene's germline CDR1 is DFQATT and CDR2 SNEGSKA (reference sequence). The CDR3 DNA follows: TGCAGTGCTACTGACAACTATGGCTACACCTTC. Encoded protein: CSATDNYGYTF.

This clone was seen only a few times. The chain couples TRBV7-3 to TRBJ2-1; 8 nucleotides line up with TRBD2. Germline CDR1 is SGHTA and CDR2 is FQGTGA. CDR3 length: 15 amino acids. Trimming at V came to 4 bases and at J to 3 bases, leaving 5 bases not matched to a gene. The CDR3 protein is CASSSLAENYNEQFF. DNA for the CDR3: TGTGCCAGCAGCTCACTAGCGGAAAACTACAATGAGCAGTTCTTC.

This clone has just a few counts. Distinct nucleotide sequences in the sample also encode this CDR3. This chain connects TRBV7-3 to TRBJ1-1; D is possibly TRBD1 (6 bases). Trimming took 5 bases from V and 2 from J, leaving 9 bases between them. Germline values: CDR1 SGHTA, CDR2 FQGTGA. The CDR3 totals 13 residues. The CDR3 protein is CASSMDRNTEAFF. CDR3 nucleotides: TGTGCCAGCAGCATGGACAGAAACACTGAAGCTTTCTTT.

This chain joins TRBV18 and TRBJ2-6; D gene unclear. Germline V gene data show CDR1 as KGHSH and CDR2 as LQKENI. Trimming stripped 6 bases from V and 0 bases from J, with 15 bases between. The CDR3 length is 17 residues. CDR3 loop: CASSIVEVLSGANVLTF. The CDR3, as DNA: TGTGCCAGCTCCATTGTCGAGGTTCTCTCTGGGGCCAACGTCCTGACTTTC.

This clone turned up a few times. The identical CDR3 is also encoded by other nucleotide sequences in the sample. DNA of the CDR3: TGTGCCAGCAGCTTAGCGGTGGGGGAGCAGTACTTC. It encodes CASSLAVGEQYF. This sequence joins TRBV7-2 and TRBJ2-7; no definite D call. Germline CDR1 is SGHTA and CDR2 is FQGNSA. V was clipped by 0 bases and J by 7 bases, with 7 bases between them. This CDR3 has 12 residues.

With regard to this clone: The sample holds other DNA sequences that translate to the same CDR3. The genes are TRBV5-4 and TRBJ2-3, with D hard to call. V gave up 3 bases and J gave up 3 bases, with 5 bases separating them. The CDR3 has 12 residues. Per the germline V gene, CDR1 is SGHNT and CDR2 is YYREEE (reference sequence). Written as DNA, the CDR3 is TGTGCCAGCAGCTCCTCTACAGATACGCAGTATTTT. It codes for CASSSSTDTQYF. Filled out from reference TRBV5-4 and TRBJ2-3, the complete variable domain reads ETGVTQSPTHLIKTRGQQVTLRCSSQSGHNTVSWYQQALGQGPQFIFQYYREEENGRGNFPPRFSGLQFPNYSSELNVNALELDDSALYLCASSSSTDTQYFGPGTRLTVL.

In regard to this clone: Different DNA sequences within this sample yield the same CDR3. V is TRBV28 and J is TRBJ2-2; D unresolved. Germline CDR1 and CDR2: MDHEN and SYDVKM. This CDR3 has 13 amino acids. V was trimmed by 6 bases and J by 2 bases, leaving 7 bases between them. The CDR3 protein is CASRSPNTGELFF. The CDR3 DNA is TGTGCCAGCAGGTCGCCTAACACCGGGGAGCTGTTTTTT.

Here the CDR3 reads CSCTGGPEAFF. CDR3 DNA sequence: TGCAGTTGTACCGGGGGGCCTGAAGCTTTCTTT. The genes are TRBV20-1 and TRBJ1-1; TRBD1 might be the D (6 bases). This CDR3 has 11 residues. Germline CDR1 is DFQATT and CDR2 is SNEGSKA (reference sequence). Trimming left V 8 bases short and J 6 bases short, with 13 bases between.

The genes are TRBV25-1 and TRBJ2-7, with 10 bases aligning to TRBD1. V was clipped by 3 bases and J by 5 bases; unmatched bases: 7. Germline CDR1 MGHDK, CDR2 SYGVNS. This CDR3 has 15 residues. CDR3 sequence (DNA): TGTGCCAGCAGTGACCCCGGACAGGGGGATAACGAGCAGTACTTC. Amino acids: CASSDPGQGDNEQYF.

The J gene is TRBJ1-1, the V gene TRBV6-6, with D uncertain. CDR1 is MNHNY, CDR2 SVGAGI, per germline (reference sequence). Trimming left V 3 bases short and J 0 bases short, with 5 bases between. CDR3 length equals 13 residues. Written as DNA, the CDR3 is TGTGCCAGCAGTTATCAGATGAACACTGAAGCTTTCTTT. This sequence encodes CASSYQMNTEAFF.

The CDR3 coding sequence is TGTGCCAGTAGTATCACCCTACTAGCGGGATTGGGGAATGAGCAGTTCTTC. This encodes CASSITLLAGLGNEQFF. The gene calls are TRBV19 and TRBJ2-1, with 10 positions matching TRBD2. The CDR3 sequence is 17 residues long. Germline CDR1 LNHDA, CDR2 SQIVND (reference sequence). Trimming at V came to 3 bases and at J to 7 bases, leaving 12 bases not matched to a gene.